These T cell receptor beta chains were read from a single sample in a study of T cells in Graves' hyperthyroidism and ophthalmopathy. TCRdb fed the multiplex PCR reads into MiXCR, producing one record per CDR3 protein. The sample contains fewer than 750,000 distinct CDR3 sequences, about 15% of which appear only once. Sequencing input: blood. Receptors were obtained from a woman aged 45-65 years with Graves' ophthalmopathy. Each CDR3 is given with its conserved first and last residue. Fields, in order: clone size, D gene, V gene, J gene, CDR3 DNA, CDR3 protein. The D gene is left open where the match is weak. Clone size is not always given. Where it is, it says once, few, many or a class for expanded clones.

clone_size: .; d_call: .; v_call: TRBV20-1; j_call: TRBJ2-7; cdr3_nt: TGCAGTGCTAGAGATTACAGGTTGGCTACTAACGAGCAGTACTTC; cdr3_aa: CSARDYRLATNEQYF
clone_size: many; d_call: TRBD1; v_call: TRBV28; j_call: TRBJ1-6; cdr3_nt: TGTGCCACTGAACCGGGACAGGGAAATTCACCCCTCCACTTT; cdr3_aa: CATEPGQGNSPLHF
clone_size: .; d_call: .; v_call: TRBV6-2/TRBV6-3; j_call: TRBJ2-7; cdr3_nt: TGTGCCAGCAGTTACTTGTCTAAGGAGCAGTACTTC; cdr3_aa: CASSYLSKEQYF
clone_size: .; d_call: .; v_call: TRBV12-5; j_call: TRBJ2-1; cdr3_nt: TGTGCTAGTGGTTTGGTGTCCTACAATGAGCAGTTCTTC; cdr3_aa: CASGLVSYNEQFF
clone_size: many; d_call: TRBD2; v_call: TRBV3-1; j_call: TRBJ2-1; cdr3_nt: TGTGCCAGCAGCCCTATGACTAGCGGGACCTACAATGAGCAGTTCTTC; cdr3_aa: CASSPMTSGTYNEQFF
clone_size: many; d_call: TRBD2; v_call: TRBV7-3; j_call: TRBJ2-5; cdr3_nt: TGTGCCAGCAGCTCCACTAGCGGGAGTGCAGAGACCCAGTACTTC; cdr3_aa: CASSSTSGSAETQYF
clone_size: many; d_call: .; v_call: TRBV29-1; j_call: TRBJ2-5; cdr3_nt: TGCAGCGGTACGCCTTGGGCAGGGGCGCGGGAGACCCAGTACTTC; cdr3_aa: CSGTPWAGARETQYF
clone_size: many; d_call: TRBD1; v_call: TRBV28; j_call: TRBJ1-1; cdr3_nt: TGTGCCAGCAGTTGGACAGGGGTGAACACTGAAGCTTTCTTT; cdr3_aa: CASSWTGVNTEAFF
clone_size: many; d_call: .; v_call: TRBV24-1; j_call: TRBJ2-1; cdr3_nt: TGTGCCACCAGTGATTTATCGCTAGCCTACAATGAGCAGTTCTTC; cdr3_aa: CATSDLSLAYNEQFF
clone_size: many; d_call: .; v_call: TRBV20-1; j_call: TRBJ1-1; cdr3_nt: TGCAGAGTCCGGACAGTCGGCACTGAAGCTTTCTTT; cdr3_aa: CRVRTVGTEAFF
clone_size: many; d_call: .; v_call: TRBV20-1; j_call: TRBJ1-1; cdr3_nt: TGCAGTGCTACAGATTGGGGCGGGGTAACTGAAGCTTTCTTT; cdr3_aa: CSATDWGGVTEAFF
clone_size: many; d_call: TRBD1; v_call: TRBV19; j_call: TRBJ2-7; cdr3_nt: TGTGCCAGTAGACAGGGGGCCTCTCACTACGAGCAGTACTTC; cdr3_aa: CASRQGASHYEQYF
clone_size: many; d_call: TRBD2; v_call: TRBV30; j_call: TRBJ2-5; cdr3_nt: TGTGCCTGGACAGGGACTAGGGAGACCCAATACTTC; cdr3_aa: CAWTGTRETQYF
clone_size: once; d_call: TRBD1; v_call: TRBV10-3; j_call: TRBJ2-5; cdr3_nt: TGTGCCATCAGGGACAGGGGGCCTGGGGAGACCCAGTACTTC; cdr3_aa: CAIRDRGPGETQYF
clone_size: many; d_call: TRBD2; v_call: TRBV3-1; j_call: TRBJ2-7; cdr3_nt: TGTGCCAGCCGAGTAGCGGGAGAATACGAGCAGTACTTC; cdr3_aa: CASRVAGEYEQYF
clone_size: .; d_call: .; v_call: TRBV19; j_call: TRBJ2-1; cdr3_nt: TGTGCCAGTAGGGTCCAGGGAACTAATGAGCAGTTCTTC; cdr3_aa: CASRVQGTNEQFF